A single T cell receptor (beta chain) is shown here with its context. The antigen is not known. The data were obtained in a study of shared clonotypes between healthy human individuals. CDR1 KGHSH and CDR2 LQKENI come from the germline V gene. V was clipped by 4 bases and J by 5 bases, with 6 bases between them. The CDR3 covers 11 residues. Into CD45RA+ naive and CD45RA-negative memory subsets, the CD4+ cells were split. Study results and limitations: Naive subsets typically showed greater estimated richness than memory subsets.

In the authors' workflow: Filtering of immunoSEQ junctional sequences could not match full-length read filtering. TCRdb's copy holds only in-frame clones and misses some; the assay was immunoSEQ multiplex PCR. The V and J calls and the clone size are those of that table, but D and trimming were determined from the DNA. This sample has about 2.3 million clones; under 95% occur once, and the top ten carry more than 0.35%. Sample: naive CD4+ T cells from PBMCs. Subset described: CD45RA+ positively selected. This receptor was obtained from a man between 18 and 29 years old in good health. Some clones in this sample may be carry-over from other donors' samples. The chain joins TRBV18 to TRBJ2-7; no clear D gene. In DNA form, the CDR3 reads TGTGCCAGCTCACTTGAGGACGAGCAGTACTTC. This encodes CASSLEDEQYF.